The 17 T cell receptor beta chains below were found in one sample sequenced in a study of cytotoxic CD8 clonotypes in ibrutinib-treated CLL. Sequencing was performed with immunoSEQ multiplex PCR; in TCRdb, only in-frame clones are kept and a portion is missing. The sample includes over 95,000 clones, about 58% of them seen just once. The specimen was PBMCs, collected after 24 months of ibrutinib treatment. The source of these receptors is a human donor with chronic lymphocytic leukemia.

This clone was picked up a small number of times. The gene calls are TRBV11-2 and TRBJ2-7, with D possibly being TRBD1 (5 bases). V lost 1 base to trimming and J lost 4 bases, with 5 bases between them. The CDR3 spans 12 residues. Germline V gives CDR1 SGHAT, CDR2 FQNNGV. CDR3 sequence reads: CASSLAGYEQYF. In DNA, the CDR3 is TGTGCCAGCAGCTTAGCAGGGTACGAGCAGTACTTC.

With regard to this clone: The same CDR3 arises from other DNA sequences in this sample as well. The chain combines TRBV6-1 with TRBJ1-2; possibly TRBD1 for D (5 bases). Trimming pared 0 bases from V and 6 bases from J, leaving 11 bases between. The CDR3 runs to 14 residues. The germline V gene encodes CDR1 MNHNS and CDR2 SASEGT. Written as DNA, the CDR3 is TGTGCCAGCAGTGAAGCTAGGGGCGGGGATGGCTACACCTTC. This encodes CASSEARGGDGYTF.

The CDR3 bases are TGTGCCAGCAGCTTACGACTAGCGGGGGCCGCTAGCACAGATACGCAGTATTTT. It encodes CASSLRLAGAASTDTQYF. The chain recombines TRBV7-2 with TRBJ2-3; 12 bases agree with TRBD2. The CDR3 runs 18 residues. The V gene's germline CDR1 is SGHTA and CDR2 FQGNSA. V trimming: 2 bases; J trimming: 0 bases; junction bases outside the gene matches: 6.

The chain links TRBV4-1 to TRBJ2-2; 10 bases line up with TRBD1. The CDR3 loop spans 17 amino acids. The ends lost 6 bases at V and 2 bases at J; junction bases unmatched: 9. The germline gives CDR1 MGHRA, CDR2 YSYEKL. CDR3 loop: CASSSRQGAINTGELFF. CDR3 sequence (DNA): TGCGCCAGCAGTAGTAGACAGGGGGCTATTAACACCGGGGAGCTGTTTTTT.

Only a few counts were recorded for this clone. The V and J genes are TRBV9 and TRBJ2-3, with D tentatively TRBD2 (5 bases). Per germline, CDR1 SGDLS and CDR2 YYNGEE. Trimming stripped 0 bases from V and 8 bases from J, with 13 bases between. The CDR3 extends over 14 amino acids. CDR3 nucleotide sequence: TGTGCCAGCAGCGTAGTATTAGGGAGCGGTACGCAGTATTTT. Translated, it gives CASSVVLGSGTQYF.

The genes are TRBV27 and TRBJ1-6; perhaps TRBD1 as D (5 bases). The length of the CDR3 is 13 residues. Trimming stripped 6 bases from V and 4 bases from J, with 7 bases between. Germline V gene sequence: CDR1 MNHEY, CDR2 SMNVEV (reference sequence). The chain's CDR3 is CASSRDYNSPLHF. CDR3 DNA: TGTGCCAGCAGCAGGGATTATAATTCACCCCTCCACTTT.

This clone appeared once. The chain joins TRBV29-1 to TRBJ1-3; D is uncertain. The V and J ends lost 2 bases and 5 bases respectively, with 10 bases between them. The length of the CDR3 is 13 residues. Germline CDR1 and CDR2: SQVTM and ANQGSEA. CDR3: CSVETAYRNTIYF. As DNA, the CDR3 is TGCAGCGTTGAAACCGCCTATCGAAACACCATATATTTT.

This clone was seen more than once but under ten times. The rearrangement links TRBV5-6 to TRBJ1-5, with TRBD1 identical over 8 bases. The CDR3 contains 15 residues. The germline V gene encodes CDR1 SGHDT and CDR2 YYEEEE. J was trimmed by 3 bases and V by 3 bases; bases with no gene match: 5. As DNA, the CDR3 is TGTGCCAGCAGCTCGGACAGGGAGCCCAATCAGCCCCAGCATTTT. It encodes CASSSDREPNQPQHF.

The rearrangement uses TRBV29-1 and TRBJ1-1, with TRBD1 identical over 8 bases. The CDR3 covers 13 residues. CDR1 SQVTM and CDR2 ANQGSEA come from the germline V gene. The trim removed 4 bases at V and 4 bases at J, leaving 5 bases unmatched. This CDR3 is CSVGQGYGTEAFF. The CDR3 nucleotides read TGCAGCGTTGGACAGGGGTACGGCACTGAAGCTTTCTTT. The whole variable domain, remainder taken from reference TRBV29-1 and TRBJ1-1, is SAVISQKPSRDICQRGTSLTIQCQVDSQVTMMFWYRQQPGQSLTLIATANQGSEATYESGFVIDKFPISRPNLTFSTLTVSNMSPEDSSIYLCSVGQGYGTEAFFGQGTRLTVV.

This clone was counted a few times. The chain combines TRBV9 with TRBJ2-1, with TRBD1 matching over 9 bases. Unmatched junction bases numbered 10, after V lost 9 bases and J lost 6 bases. CDR3 size: 14 residues. Per germline, CDR1 SGDLS and CDR2 YYNGEE. The CDR3 DNA is TGTGCCACTAATAGGGGGACAGGGTTCAATGAGCAGTTCTTC. It codes for CATNRGTGFNEQFF.

V gene TRBV25-1 combines with J gene TRBJ2-1, with 7 bases that match TRBD1. CDR3 size: 15 residues. Germline CDR1 and CDR2: MGHDK and SYGVNS. The trim removed 0 bases at V and 5 bases at J, leaving 4 bases unmatched. The DNA for the CDR3 is TGTGCCAGCAGTGAATACGGGACAGACGACAATGAGCAGTTCTTC. Translated: CASSEYGTDDNEQFF.

The chain is built from TRBV29-1 and TRBJ1-1; D unresolved. Trimming removed 1 base at V and 3 bases at J, with 15 bases between. This CDR3 spans 15 amino acids. Germline V gene data show CDR1 as SQVTM and CDR2 as ANQGSEA. The CDR3 loop is CSVEGGKVVHTEAFF. The CDR3 coding sequence is TGCAGCGTTGAAGGCGGGAAGGTCGTCCACACTGAAGCTTTCTTT.

This clone was observed a few times. The rearrangement joins TRBV6-1 to TRBJ2-5, with D perhaps TRBD1 (6 bases). The CDR3 has 13 residues. The germline V and J ends were trimmed by 7 bases and 5 bases, with 14 bases remaining between them. The germline CDR1 and CDR2 sequences are MNHNS and SASEGT. The CDR3 reads CASTLTGLETQYF. The CDR3, as DNA: TGTGCCAGCACCCTGACAGGTTTGGAGACCCAGTACTTC.

This clone has only a few counts. V and J are TRBV6-5 and TRBJ1-2, with 8 nucleotides matching TRBD1. The V segment lost 7 bases and the J segment 4 bases; nucleotides outside the gene matches: 8. Per germline, CDR1 MNHEY and CDR2 SVGAGI. The CDR3 is made up of 14 amino acids. The CDR3 region has the DNA TGTGCCAGCAACAAAGGACAGGGTAGCTATGGCTACACCTTC. It is translated as CASNKGQGSYGYTF.

CDR3 amino acids: CASSPLASSVDTGELFF. The CDR3 DNA follows: TGTGCCAGCTCACCACTAGCCTCTAGCGTCGACACCGGGGAGCTGTTTTTT. The chain uses TRBV18 and TRBJ2-2; D perhaps matches TRBD2 (6 bases). Between the trimmed V and J ends, which lost 1 base and 3 bases, there was a span of 15 bases. The CDR3 runs 17 residues. Germline CDR1 and CDR2: KGHSH and LQKENI.

V and J are TRBV7-2 and TRBJ2-7; 8 bases align to TRBD2. The germline gives CDR1 SGHTA, CDR2 FQGNSA. This CDR3 is built from 15 residues. The V gene end was trimmed by 5 bases and the J gene end by 2 bases; junction bases not matched to a gene: 8. The CDR3 loop is CASSAPGLGTYEQYF. In DNA form, the CDR3 reads TGTGCCAGCAGCGCCCCGGGACTAGGCACCTACGAGCAGTACTTC.

CDR3 protein: CASSRGPAFTEAFF. CDR3 DNA: TGTGCCAGCAGTAGGGGGCCGGCCTTCACTGAAGCTTTCTTT. This chain connects TRBV25-1 to TRBJ1-1; 7 bases fit TRBD1. The trim removed 5 bases at V and 4 bases at J, leaving 7 bases unmatched. The CDR3 spans 14 residues. Germline V gives CDR1 MGHDK, CDR2 SYGVNS.